Listed here are 8 T cell receptor beta chains from one sample, sequenced in a study of blood T cell repertoires in COVID-19. Sequencing was performed with immunoSEQ multiplex PCR; in TCRdb, only in-frame clones are kept and a portion is missing. The sample consists of 120,000 to 150,000 clones, approximately 84% of them appearing once. Sequences were obtained from PBMCs or T cells enriched from blood (not recorded which). These receptors were collected from a man aged 35 to 55 with acute COVID-19.

J is TRBJ1-2 and V is TRBV9; D remains ambiguous. V was trimmed by 4 bases and J by 1 base, leaving 8 bases between them. Germline V gene lookup returns CDR1 SGDLS and CDR2 YYNGEE. The CDR3 extends over 13 amino acids. The CDR3 nucleotides are TGTGCCAGCAGCATTCGGGATAACTATGGCTACACCTTC. This sequence encodes CASSIRDNYGYTF. Based on the CDR3 plus reference TRBV9 and TRBJ1-2, the full variable domain is DSGVTQTPKHLITATGQRVTLRCSPRSGDLSVYWYQQSLDQGLQFLIQYYNGEERAKGNILERFSAQQFPDLHSELNLSSLELGDSALYFCASSIRDNYGYTFGSGTRLTVV.

The genes are TRBV4-3 and TRBJ2-5; D is possibly TRBD2 (5 bases). Germline-derived CDR1 and CDR2 are LGHNA and YSLEER. The ends were cut back, 0 bases at V and 1 base at J, with 9 bases in the middle. This CDR3 contains 15 residues. The chain's CDR3 is CASSQDGSGQETQYF. Here the CDR3 DNA reads TGCGCCAGCAGCCAAGATGGAAGCGGCCAAGAGACCCAGTACTTC.

The genes are TRBV10-3 and TRBJ1-1; D is ambiguous. The germline CDR1 and CDR2 sequences are ENHRY and SYGVKD. The V and J ends lost 11 bases and 8 bases respectively, with 18 bases between them. The CDR3 is 12 residues long. This chain's CDR3 is CAVSPAGREAFF. The CDR3 coding sequence is TGTGCCGTTTCCCCTGCGGGGAGAGAAGCTTTCTTT.

This chain links TRBV19 with TRBJ1-5; D unresolved. This CDR3 has 13 residues. Germline V gene sequence: CDR1 LNHDA, CDR2 SQIVND (reference sequence). V was trimmed by 3 bases and J by 5 bases, leaving 8 bases between them. The DNA for the CDR3 is TGTGCCAGTAGTATTAATGGAGATCAGCCCCAGCATTTT. Its protein product is CASSINGDQPQHF. Using reference TRBV19 and TRBJ1-5 for the parts outside the CDR3, the full variable domain is DGGITQSPKYLFRKEGQNVTLSCEQNLNHDAMYWYRQDPGQGLRLIYYSQIVNDFQKGDIAEGYSVSREKKESFPLTVTSAQKNPTAFYLCASSINGDQPQHFGDGTRLSIL.

The rearrangement joins TRBV3-1 (or the pseudogene TRBV3-2) to TRBJ1-6; the D is unclear. Trimming stripped 6 bases from V and 7 bases from J, with 19 bases between. Germline-derived CDR1 and CDR2 are LGHDT and YNNKEL (reference sequence). The CDR3 covers 16 residues. In DNA, the CDR3 is TGTGCCAGCAGAGCCCTAACAGTGGCCTTAAATTCACCCCTCCACTTT. Protein product: CASRALTVALNSPLHF.

This clone was recorded only once. This rearrangement joins TRBV6-2 or TRBV6-3 to TRBJ2-7; no definite D call. The CDR3 has 12 amino acids. The germline V gene has CDR1 MNHEY and CDR2 SVGEGT. Trimming cost V 6 bases and J 1 base, with 7 bases left between them. The CDR3 DNA follows: TGTGCCAGCAGCTTAAATTCCTACGAGCAGTACTTC. The encoded protein is CASSLNSYEQYF.

This chain connects TRBV29-1 to TRBJ1-1, with a tentative D call TRBD1 (5 bases). CDR1 and CDR2 (germline): SQVTM, ANQGSEA. The CDR3 loop spans 15 amino acids. The V and J ends lost 4 bases and 5 bases respectively, with 20 bases between them. The CDR3 sequence is CSVGPTRAAGTEAFF. The DNA of the CDR3 is TGCAGCGTTGGCCCGACCAGGGCAGCGGGAACTGAAGCTTTCTTT.

The chain employs TRBV9 and TRBJ2-1, with 7 bases identical to TRBD2. Germline V lookup: CDR1 SGDLS, CDR2 YYNGEE. The CDR3 spans 19 residues. V shed 4 bases and J 0 bases; nucleotides not matched to a gene: 16. The CDR3 here is CASSLRMGSGSSSYNEQFF. In nucleotides, the CDR3 is TGTGCCAGCAGCCTTAGGATGGGTAGCGGGTCAAGCTCCTACAATGAGCAGTTCTTC.